Described below is a single T cell receptor (beta chain) sequence and its context. One entry per CDR3 protein results from TCRdb running MiXCR on the RT-PCR reads. This sample has about 680,000 distinct CDR3 sequences; 14% occur once, and the top ten carry 3.6%. Trimming cost V 5 bases and J 13 bases; bases outside gene matches: 9. This CDR3 contains 12 residues. The V gene's germline CDR1 is SGHVS and CDR2 FQNEAQ. The V and J genes are TRBV7-8 and TRBJ1-1, with 8 bases lining up with TRBD1. The specimen sequenced was memory CD4+ T cells from blood. This receptor was identified in a female donor in good health, serving as a healthy control. CDR3 sequence reads: CASSPDRGRVFF. CDR3 DNA: TGTGCCAGCAGCCCAGACAGGGGAAGGGTTTTCTTT.